This is a list of T cell receptor beta chains from one sample in a study of T cell clones after liver transplantation. The table came from immunoSEQ multiplex PCR; TCRdb's copy has only in-frame clones and leaves some out. The repertoire holds 45,000 to 60,000 clones, with 70% to 85% as singletons. The starting material was CD4+ T cells from blood, obtained before liver transplant. All receptors derive from a human donor who received a liver transplant. The CDR3 runs from the conserved cysteine through the conserved F or W. The D gene is left open where the match is weak. The size field is filled for only some rows; it gives once, few, many or a size class.

clone size: -; J gene: TRBJ1-5; V gene: TRBV4-1; D gene: -; CDR3 protein: CASSQDRRVDQPQHF; CDR3 DNA: TGCGCCAGCAGCCAAGATCGGAGAGTAGATCAGCCCCAGCATTTT
clone size: -; J gene: TRBJ1-4; V gene: TRBV6-1; D gene: -; CDR3 protein: CASSEATGQLFF; CDR3 DNA: TGTGCCAGCAGTGAAGCTACAGGGCAACTGTTTTTT
clone size: few; J gene: TRBJ2-7; V gene: TRBV19; D gene: TRBD1; CDR3 protein: CASKGDRATPGGEQYF; CDR3 DNA: TGTGCCAGTAAGGGGGACAGAGCCACCCCCGGCGGCGAGCAGTACTTC
clone size: -; J gene: TRBJ2-7; V gene: TRBV6-5; D gene: -; CDR3 protein: CASNRGPSYEQYF; CDR3 DNA: TGTGCCAGCAACCGAGGGCCATCCTACGAGCAGTACTTC
clone size: -; J gene: TRBJ2-7; V gene: TRBV27; D gene: TRBD2; CDR3 protein: CASSPSLAASSYEQYF; CDR3 DNA: TGTGCCAGCAGTCCCTCACTAGCGGCCAGCTCCTACGAGCAGTACTTC
clone size: few; J gene: TRBJ2-1; V gene: TRBV28; D gene: -; CDR3 protein: CASSFGIYEQFF; CDR3 DNA: TGTGCCAGCAGTTTCGGGATTTATGAGCAGTTCTTC
clone size: -; J gene: TRBJ1-2; V gene: TRBV19; D gene: -; CDR3 protein: CASSIPGQSYGYTF; CDR3 DNA: TGTGCCAGTAGTATACCCGGACAGTCCTATGGCTACACCTTC
clone size: -; J gene: TRBJ2-3; V gene: TRBV2; D gene: -; CDR3 protein: CASSEVRATQYF; CDR3 DNA: TGTGCCAGCAGTGAGGTCCGAGCTACGCAGTATTTT
clone size: few; J gene: TRBJ2-7; V gene: TRBV7-9; D gene: TRBD1; CDR3 protein: CASSSQTGEPYEQYF; CDR3 DNA: TGTGCCAGCAGCTCCCAGACAGGGGAACCTTACGAGCAGTACTTC
clone size: -; J gene: TRBJ1-2; V gene: TRBV2; D gene: -; CDR3 protein: CASSSFTPGYTF; CDR3 DNA: TGTGCCAGCAGTTCCTTTACACCCGGCTACACCTTC
clone size: once; J gene: TRBJ1-5; V gene: TRBV19; D gene: -; CDR3 protein: CASSTTGGKNQPQHF; CDR3 DNA: TGTGCCAGTAGTACCACGGGCGGAAAGAATCAGCCCCAGCATTTT
clone size: -; J gene: TRBJ1-6; V gene: TRBV19; D gene: -; CDR3 protein: CASSSDPNSPLHF; CDR3 DNA: TGTGCCAGTAGTTCGGACCCTAATTCACCCCTCCACTTT
clone size: few; J gene: TRBJ2-1; V gene: TRBV12-5; D gene: TRBD1; CDR3 protein: CASAEGQGGGNEQFF; CDR3 DNA: TGTGCTAGTGCCGAAGGACAGGGTGGCGGGAATGAGCAGTTCTTC
clone size: -; J gene: TRBJ1-2; V gene: TRBV10-3; D gene: TRBD1; CDR3 protein: CAISGSLRDRKDYGYTF; CDR3 DNA: TGTGCCATCAGTGGGAGCCTCCGGGACAGGAAGGACTATGGCTACACCTTC
clone size: -; J gene: TRBJ2-5; V gene: TRBV5-1; D gene: TRBD1; CDR3 protein: CASSLAPGTGGAETQYF; CDR3 DNA: TGCGCCAGCAGCTTGGCCCCGGGGACAGGGGGCGCGGAGACCCAGTACTTC
clone size: -; J gene: TRBJ2-1; V gene: TRBV11-2; D gene: -; CDR3 protein: CASSLGGVREQFF; CDR3 DNA: TGTGCCAGCAGCTTAGGTGGGGTAAGGGAGCAGTTCTTC
clone size: -; J gene: TRBJ1-4; V gene: TRBV19; D gene: -; CDR3 protein: CASRNMGRPNEKLFF; CDR3 DNA: TGTGCCAGTCGGAATATGGGACGCCCTAATGAAAAACTGTTTTTT
clone size: -; J gene: TRBJ2-7; V gene: TRBV7-3; D gene: -; CDR3 protein: CASSLRHGGSYEQYF; CDR3 DNA: TGTGCCAGCAGCCTAAGGCACGGGGGCTCCTACGAGCAGTACTTC
clone size: -; J gene: TRBJ1-3; V gene: TRBV4-3; D gene: -; CDR3 protein: CASSQVRDAPGNTIYF; CDR3 DNA: TGCGCCAGCAGCCAAGTCCGGGATGCCCCTGGAAACACCATATATTTT
clone size: -; J gene: TRBJ2-7; V gene: TRBV1; D gene: -; CDR3 protein: CTSSQERRDRGPSYEQYF; CDR3 DNA: TGCACCAGCAGCCAAGAGAGAAGGGACAGGGGGCCCTCCTACGAGCAGTACTTC
clone size: -; J gene: TRBJ1-2; V gene: TRBV6-1; D gene: -; CDR3 protein: CASSEQTQTGYTF; CDR3 DNA: TGTGCCAGCAGTGAACAGACCCAAACGGGCTACACCTTC
clone size: -; J gene: TRBJ2-1; V gene: TRBV7-2; D gene: TRBD2; CDR3 protein: CASSPNLRGSGRSYNEQFF; CDR3 DNA: TGTGCCAGCAGCCCAAACTTGCGGGGTAGCGGGAGATCCTACAATGAGCAGTTCTTC
clone size: -; J gene: TRBJ2-3; V gene: TRBV7-2; D gene: -; CDR3 protein: CASSPRSGSTDTQYF; CDR3 DNA: TGTGCCAGCAGTCCCCGAAGCGGTAGCACAGATACGCAGTATTTT
clone size: -; J gene: TRBJ2-2; V gene: TRBV4-2; D gene: -; CDR3 protein: CASSQDLRRELFF; CDR3 DNA: TGTGCCAGCAGCCAAGACCTCCGTCGGGAGCTGTTTTTT
clone size: -; J gene: TRBJ2-2; V gene: TRBV5-1; D gene: TRBD1; CDR3 protein: CASSGSGGLNTGELFF; CDR3 DNA: TGCGCCAGCAGCGGATCAGGGGGCCTAAACACCGGGGAGCTGTTTTTT
clone size: -; J gene: TRBJ1-2; V gene: TRBV20-1; D gene: -; CDR3 protein: CSADSRYGYTF; CDR3 DNA: TGCAGTGCTGACAGTCGGTATGGCTACACCTTC
clone size: -; J gene: TRBJ1-1; V gene: TRBV7-3; D gene: -; CDR3 protein: CASSLTRDDTEAFF; CDR3 DNA: TGTGCCAGCAGCTTAACGAGGGATGACACTGAAGCTTTCTTT
clone size: -; J gene: TRBJ1-5; V gene: TRBV5-1; D gene: -; CDR3 protein: CASSLGANQPQHF; CDR3 DNA: TGCGCCAGCAGCTTGGGAGCGAATCAGCCCCAGCATTTT
clone size: few; J gene: TRBJ2-5; V gene: TRBV5-4; D gene: TRBD2; CDR3 protein: CASSPKTSVETQYF; CDR3 DNA: TGTGCCAGCAGCCCAAAAACTAGCGTGGAGACCCAGTACTTC
clone size: few; J gene: TRBJ1-1; V gene: TRBV27; D gene: -; CDR3 protein: CASSPLRGYSEAFF; CDR3 DNA: TGTGCCAGCAGTCCCCTGCGGGGTTATTCCGAAGCTTTCTTT
clone size: -; J gene: TRBJ2-1; V gene: TRBV7-3; D gene: -; CDR3 protein: CASSSPRPAGTAGEQFF; CDR3 DNA: TGTGCCAGCAGCTCCCCCCGGCCGGCAGGGACGGCAGGAGAGCAGTTCTTC
clone size: -; J gene: TRBJ2-1; V gene: TRBV9; D gene: -; CDR3 protein: CASSLGGAYNEQFF; CDR3 DNA: TGTGCCAGCAGCCTAGGCGGCGCCTACAATGAGCAGTTCTTC
clone size: few; J gene: TRBJ2-3; V gene: TRBV7-2; D gene: TRBD2; CDR3 protein: CASSFAGGRDTQYF; CDR3 DNA: TGTGCCAGCAGCTTCGCGGGGGGGCGGGATACGCAGTATTTT
clone size: -; J gene: TRBJ2-7; V gene: TRBV6-5; D gene: TRBD2; CDR3 protein: CASRTLSGTEQYF; CDR3 DNA: TGTGCCAGCAGGACACTTAGCGGGACCGAGCAGTACTTC
clone size: -; J gene: TRBJ1-4; V gene: TRBV5-5; D gene: -; CDR3 protein: CASSLFGANEKLFF; CDR3 DNA: TGTGCCAGCAGCTTGTTTGGGGCTAATGAAAAACTGTTTTTT
clone size: once; J gene: TRBJ2-2; V gene: TRBV11-3; D gene: -; CDR3 protein: CASSPGRQANTGELFF; CDR3 DNA: TGTGCCAGCAGCCCGGGACGCCAGGCGAACACCGGGGAGCTGTTTTTT
clone size: -; J gene: TRBJ2-1; V gene: TRBV4-1; D gene: TRBD2; CDR3 protein: CASSPRLAGEGNEQFF; CDR3 DNA: TGCGCCAGCAGCCCTCGACTAGCGGGGGAGGGGAATGAGCAGTTCTTC
clone size: -; J gene: TRBJ2-3; V gene: TRBV2; D gene: -; CDR3 protein: CASSKTWVTDTQYF; CDR3 DNA: TGTGCCAGCAGTAAGACCTGGGTTACAGATACGCAGTATTTT
clone size: -; J gene: TRBJ1-5; V gene: TRBV7-2; D gene: -; CDR3 protein: CASSLSGVNNQPQHF; CDR3 DNA: TGTGCCAGCAGCTTAAGCGGAGTTAACAATCAGCCCCAGCATTTT
clone size: once; J gene: TRBJ2-7; V gene: TRBV4-3; D gene: TRBD1; CDR3 protein: CASSQMTGSQMSYEQYF; CDR3 DNA: TGCGCCAGCAGCCAAATGACAGGGTCTCAGATGTCCTACGAGCAGTACTTC
clone size: -; J gene: TRBJ2-6; V gene: TRBV7-9; D gene: -; CDR3 protein: CASSLHGGDSGANVLTF; CDR3 DNA: TGTGCCAGCAGCTTACACGGGGGAGACTCTGGGGCCAACGTCCTGACTTTC
clone size: once; J gene: TRBJ1-6; V gene: TRBV6-1; D gene: -; CDR3 protein: CASSTRVDSPLHF; CDR3 DNA: TGTGCCAGCAGTACTAGGGTGGATTCACCCCTCCACTTT
clone size: -; J gene: TRBJ2-7; V gene: TRBV30; D gene: -; CDR3 protein: CAWSVRSRNEQYF; CDR3 DNA: TGTGCCTGGAGTGTACGGTCCAGGAACGAGCAGTACTTC
clone size: -; J gene: TRBJ1-4; V gene: TRBV15; D gene: TRBD1; CDR3 protein: CATSRPGQGFGEKLFF; CDR3 DNA: TGTGCCACCAGCAGACCAGGACAGGGGTTCGGTGAAAAACTGTTTTTT
clone size: -; J gene: TRBJ2-3; V gene: TRBV4-1; D gene: TRBD2; CDR3 protein: CASSQVGGSTDTQYF; CDR3 DNA: TGCGCCAGCAGCCAAGTCGGGGGGAGCACAGATACGCAGTATTTT
clone size: -; J gene: TRBJ2-3; V gene: TRBV6-1; D gene: TRBD2; CDR3 protein: CASSDRGAGDFTDTQYF; CDR3 DNA: TGTGCCAGCAGTGATCGGGGAGCGGGAGATTTCACAGATACGCAGTATTTT
clone size: once; J gene: TRBJ2-7; V gene: TRBV28; D gene: -; CDR3 protein: CASSSPKQLLYEQYF; CDR3 DNA: TGTGCCAGCAGTTCCCCGAAACAGCTACTCTACGAGCAGTACTTC
clone size: -; J gene: TRBJ2-5; V gene: TRBV4-3; D gene: -; CDR3 protein: CASSHARGGETQYF; CDR3 DNA: TGCGCCAGCAGCCATGCGAGGGGGGGAGAGACCCAGTACTTC
clone size: -; J gene: TRBJ2-3; V gene: TRBV11-3; D gene: TRBD2; CDR3 protein: CASSSSTSGFVGTDTQYF; CDR3 DNA: TGTGCCAGCAGCTCTTCGACTAGCGGGTTCGTTGGCACAGATACGCAGTATTTT
clone size: once; J gene: TRBJ1-2; V gene: TRBV6-5; D gene: -; CDR3 protein: CATRGGAGYGYTF; CDR3 DNA: TGTGCCACAAGGGGGGGCGCCGGCTATGGCTACACCTTC
clone size: once; J gene: TRBJ1-1; V gene: TRBV6-6; D gene: -; CDR3 protein: CASSMGGVNTEAFF; CDR3 DNA: TGTGCCAGCAGCATGGGTGGGGTGAACACTGAAGCTTTCTTT
clone size: -; J gene: TRBJ2-3; V gene: TRBV4-1; D gene: -; CDR3 protein: CASSLPGWDTQYF; CDR3 DNA: TGCGCCAGCAGCCTCCCCGGTTGGGATACGCAGTATTTT
clone size: -; J gene: TRBJ2-3; V gene: TRBV7-6; D gene: -; CDR3 protein: CASSFGQVTDTQYF; CDR3 DNA: TGTGCCAGCAGCTTCGGCCAGGTCACAGATACGCAGTATTTT
clone size: -; J gene: TRBJ2-5; V gene: TRBV25-1; D gene: TRBD2; CDR3 protein: CASSAGTSGGETQYF; CDR3 DNA: TGTGCCAGCAGTGCCGGGACTAGCGGAGGGGAGACCCAGTACTTC